The entry below gives a single T cell receptor (beta chain) sequence along with its context. The data were taken from a study of shared T cell receptors in the human thymus. The V gene's germline CDR1 is MNHEY and CDR2 SMNVEV (reference sequence). V shed 3 bases, J shed 8 bases, and the junction held 11 bases outside the gene matches. The CDR3 runs to 15 residues. Here immunoSEQ multiplex PCR was the method, and the copy in TCRdb shows in-frame clones only, minus some. The sample shows hundreds of thousands of clones, approximately 87% of them seen only once. This sample also appeared in a second study, on human thymus T cells. That paper notes: Repertoires from thymus and blood appeared to show biased V and J gene usage.

The chain links TRBV27 to TRBJ1-2; 8 bases fit TRBD1. The sequenced sample was thymocytes. This TCR derives from a boy under two years old with a congenital heart defect. CDR3: CASSFQRTGWDGYTF. The CDR3 DNA reads TGTGCCAGCAGTTTCCAACGGACAGGGTGGGACGGCTACACCTTC.